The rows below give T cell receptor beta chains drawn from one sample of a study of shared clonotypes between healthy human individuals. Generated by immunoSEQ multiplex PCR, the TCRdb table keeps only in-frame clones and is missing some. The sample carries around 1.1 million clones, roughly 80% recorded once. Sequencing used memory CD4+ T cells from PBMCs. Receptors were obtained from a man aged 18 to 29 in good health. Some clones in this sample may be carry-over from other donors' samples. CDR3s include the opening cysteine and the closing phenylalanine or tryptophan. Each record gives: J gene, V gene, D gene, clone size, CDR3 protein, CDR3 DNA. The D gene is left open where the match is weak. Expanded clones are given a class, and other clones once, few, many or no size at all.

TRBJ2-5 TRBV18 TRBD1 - CASSRGTGETQYF TGTGCCAGCTCACGAGGGACAGGGGAGACCCAGTACTTC
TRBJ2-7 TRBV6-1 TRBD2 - CASSVRLLAGAAVYEQYF TGTGCCAGCAGTGTCCGATTACTAGCGGGAGCGGCAGTCTACGAGCAGTACTTC
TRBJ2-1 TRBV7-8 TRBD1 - CASSYRTGKTYNEQFF TGTGCCAGCAGCTATCGGACAGGGAAGACCTACAATGAGCAGTTCTTC
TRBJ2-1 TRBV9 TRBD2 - CASSSRTSGSGKQFF TGTGCCAGCAGCTCCCGGACTAGCGGGAGTGGTAAGCAGTTCTTC
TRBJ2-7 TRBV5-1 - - CASSYQGGNEQYF TGCGCCAGCAGCTACCAGGGGGGGAACGAGCAGTACTTC
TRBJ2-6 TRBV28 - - CASSSRVSGANVLTF TGTGCCAGCAGTAGCAGGGTCTCTGGGGCCAACGTCCTGACTTTC
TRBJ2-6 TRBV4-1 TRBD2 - CASGEGRTFDFGANVLTF TGCGCCAGCGGGGAGGGCAGAACATTCGATTTTGGGGCCAACGTCCTGACTTTC
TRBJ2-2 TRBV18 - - CASSPRMAGKRDTGELFF TGTGCCAGCTCACCACGGATGGCGGGGAAAAGGGACACCGGGGAGCTGTTTTTT
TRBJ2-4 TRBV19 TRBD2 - CASSIRLAGTLVGPFSKNIQYF TGTGCCAGTAGTATCCGACTAGCGGGCACCCTTGTCGGACCCTTCTCCAAAAACATTCAGTACTTC
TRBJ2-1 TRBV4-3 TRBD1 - CASSLAHGGQGVTYNEQFF TGCGCCAGCAGCCTAGCACATGGGGGACAGGGGGTCACCTACAATGAGCAGTTCTTC
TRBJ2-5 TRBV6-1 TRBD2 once CASSESRLAGVQETQYF TGTGCCAGCAGCGAAAGCAGACTAGCGGGAGTCCAAGAGACCCAGTACTTC
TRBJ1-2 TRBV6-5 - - CASSRLGTRGYTF TGTGCCAGCAGCCGACTGGGGACTAGAGGCTACACCTTC
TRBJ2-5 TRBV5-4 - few CASSLGEAGETQYF TGTGCCAGCAGCCTCGGAGAGGCGGGAGAGACCCAGTACTTC
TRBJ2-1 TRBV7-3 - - CASSPQQGNSYNEQFF TGTGCCAGCAGCCCGCAACAGGGAAACTCCTACAATGAGCAGTTCTTC
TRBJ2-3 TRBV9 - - CASSVSPSTDTQYF TGTGCCAGCAGCGTTTCACCGAGCACAGATACGCAGTATTTT
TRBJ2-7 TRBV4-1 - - CASSPIGRGPEQYF TGCGCCAGCAGCCCAATAGGGCGCGGACCCGAGCAGTACTTC
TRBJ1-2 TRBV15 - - CATSRDPGRVAGYTF TGTGCCACCAGCAGAGATCCGGGCAGGGTTGCTGGCTACACCTTC
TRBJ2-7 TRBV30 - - CAWNAWSGNEQYF TGTGCCTGGAATGCATGGTCAGGTAACGAGCAGTACTTC
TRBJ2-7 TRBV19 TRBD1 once CASSIAPTGAEQYF TGTGCCAGTAGTATAGCCCCCACAGGGGCCGAGCAGTACTTC
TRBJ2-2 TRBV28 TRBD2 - CASSLASGTANTGELFF TGTGCCAGCAGTTTAGCTAGCGGGACTGCGAACACCGGGGAGCTGTTTTTT
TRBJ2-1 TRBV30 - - CAWSDTMVGLGNEQFF TGTGCCTGGAGCGATACCATGGTGGGGCTAGGGAATGAGCAGTTCTTC
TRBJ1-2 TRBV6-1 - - CASTPGWANYGYTF TGTGCCAGCACCCCCGGGTGGGCCAACTATGGCTACACCTTC
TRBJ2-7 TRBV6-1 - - CASSERWRDSYEQYF TGTGCCAGCAGTGAGAGGTGGCGTGACTCCTACGAGCAGTACTTC
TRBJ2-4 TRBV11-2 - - CASSSPGAKNIQYF TGTGCCAGCAGCTCCCCTGGGGCCAAAAACATTCAGTACTTC
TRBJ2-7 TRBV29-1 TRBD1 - CSVSGTGTYEQYF TGCAGCGTTTCCGGGACAGGGACATACGAGCAGTACTTC
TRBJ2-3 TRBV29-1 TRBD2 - CSVTNTATSGATDTQYF TGCAGCGTCACTAACACAGCAACTAGCGGGGCCACAGATACGCAGTATTTT
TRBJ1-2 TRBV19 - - CASSISGNYGYTF TGTGCCAGTAGTATCTCGGGGAACTATGGCTACACCTTC
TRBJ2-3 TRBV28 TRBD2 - CASSLTGFLAGAKDTQYF TGTGCCAGCAGTTTAACAGGATTCCTAGCGGGAGCAAAAGATACGCAGTATTTT
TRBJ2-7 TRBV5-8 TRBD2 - CASSSNLKGSGEQYF TGTGCCAGCAGTTCCAACCTGAAGGGTAGCGGGGAGCAGTACTTC
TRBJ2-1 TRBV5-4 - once CASSLDGGAVYNEQFF TGTGCCAGCAGCTTGGACGGGGGAGCCGTTTACAATGAGCAGTTCTTC
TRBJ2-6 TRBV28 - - CASSGGSTLTGANVLTF TGTGCCAGCAGTGGAGGGTCAACTCTAACTGGGGCCAACGTCCTGACTTTC
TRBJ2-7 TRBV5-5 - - CASSLSFGTAYEQYF TGTGCCAGCAGCTTGTCCTTCGGGACCGCCTACGAGCAGTACTTC
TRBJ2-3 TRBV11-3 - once CASSPTSGGTDTQYF TGTGCCAGCAGCCCCACCTCGGGGGGCACAGATACGCAGTATTTT
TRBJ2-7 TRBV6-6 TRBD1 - CASQGASSYEQYF TGTGCCAGCCAGGGGGCTAGCTCCTACGAGCAGTACTTC
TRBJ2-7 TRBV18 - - CASSPSAGGEQYF TGTGCCAGCTCACCCAGTGCAGGAGGAGAGCAGTACTTC
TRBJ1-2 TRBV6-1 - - CASRERIFGDGYTF TGTGCCAGCAGGGAACGGATTTTTGGGGATGGCTACACCTTC
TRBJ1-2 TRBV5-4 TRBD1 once CASRGTGGGYGYTF TGTGCCAGCAGAGGTACAGGGGGCGGGTATGGCTACACCTTC
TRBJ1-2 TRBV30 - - CAWAPGQAGRYTF TGTGCCTGGGCCCCTGGGCAGGCGGGTCGCTACACCTTC
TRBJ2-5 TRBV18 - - CASSEQETQYF TGTGCCAGCTCAGAACAAGAGACCCAGTACTTC
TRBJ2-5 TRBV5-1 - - CASSLDHAETQYF TGCGCCAGCAGCTTGGACCATGCGGAGACCCAGTACTTC
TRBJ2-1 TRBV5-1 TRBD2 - CASSFSGTNEQFF TGCGCCAGCAGCTTTAGCGGGACGAATGAGCAGTTCTTC
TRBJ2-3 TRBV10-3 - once CAISGAADTQYF TGTGCCATCAGTGGGGCGGCAGATACGCAGTATTTT
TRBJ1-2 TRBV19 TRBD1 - CASSGDRGDYGYTF TGTGCCAGTAGTGGGGACAGGGGAGACTATGGCTACACCTTC
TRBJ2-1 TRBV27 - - CASSLGAGIYNEQFF TGTGCCAGCAGTTTAGGGGCCGGGATTTACAATGAGCAGTTCTTC
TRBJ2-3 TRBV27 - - CASSLRASDTDTQYF TGTGCCAGCAGTTTAAGGGCTAGCGACACAGATACGCAGTATTTT
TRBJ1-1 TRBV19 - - CASRDRGVLPEAFF TGTGCCAGTCGCGACCGGGGGGTCCTGCCTGAAGCTTTCTTT
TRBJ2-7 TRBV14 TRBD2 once CASSQLGLAGAYEQYF TGTGCCAGCAGCCAGTTGGGACTAGCGGGAGCCTACGAGCAGTACTTC
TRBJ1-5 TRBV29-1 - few CSVEDLGGGTQHF TGCAGCGTTGAAGATCTTGGCGGGGGGACCCAGCATTTT
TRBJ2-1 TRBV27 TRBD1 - CASSFNDRAEQFF TGTGCCAGCAGTTTCAACGACAGGGCTGAGCAGTTCTTC
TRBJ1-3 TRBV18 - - CASSLNPAVSGNTIYF TGTGCCAGCTCACTAAACCCCGCCGTCTCTGGAAACACCATATATTTT
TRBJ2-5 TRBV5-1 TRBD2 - CASTLAGVGTQYF TGCGCCAGCACACTAGCGGGGGTTGGGACCCAGTACTTC
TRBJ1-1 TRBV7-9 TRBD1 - CASTSTGVGEAFF TGTGCCAGCACCTCAACAGGGGTGGGTGAAGCTTTCTTT
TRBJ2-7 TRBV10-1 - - CASSESGAGRQYF TGCGCCAGCAGTGAGTCGGGAGCGGGTCGGCAGTACTTC
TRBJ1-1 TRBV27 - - CASSLIALNTEAFF TGTGCCAGCAGTTTAATTGCCTTGAACACTGAAGCTTTCTTT
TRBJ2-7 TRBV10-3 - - CAISERTEQYF TGTGCCATCAGTGAGCGAACTGAGCAGTACTTC